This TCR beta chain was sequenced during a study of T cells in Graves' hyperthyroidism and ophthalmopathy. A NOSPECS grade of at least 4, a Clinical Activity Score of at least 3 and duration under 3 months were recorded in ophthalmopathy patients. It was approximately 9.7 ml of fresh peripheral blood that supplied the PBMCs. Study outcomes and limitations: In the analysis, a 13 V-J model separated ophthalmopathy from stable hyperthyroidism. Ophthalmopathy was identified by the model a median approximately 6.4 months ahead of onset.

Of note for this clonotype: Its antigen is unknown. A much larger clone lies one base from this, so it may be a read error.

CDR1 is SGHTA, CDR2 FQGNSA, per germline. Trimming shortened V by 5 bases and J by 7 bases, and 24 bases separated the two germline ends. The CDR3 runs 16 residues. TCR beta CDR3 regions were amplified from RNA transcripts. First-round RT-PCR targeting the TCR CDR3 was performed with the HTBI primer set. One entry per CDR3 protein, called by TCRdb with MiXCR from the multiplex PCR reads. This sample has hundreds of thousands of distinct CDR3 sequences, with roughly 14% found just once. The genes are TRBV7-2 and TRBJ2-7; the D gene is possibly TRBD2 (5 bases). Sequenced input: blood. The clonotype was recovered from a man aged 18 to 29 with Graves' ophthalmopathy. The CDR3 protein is CASSQDIVDSYNEQYF. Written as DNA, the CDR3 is TGTGCCAGCAGCCAAGACATTGTGGACTCTTACAATGAGCAGTACTTC.